This T cell receptor beta chain emerged from a study of shared T cell receptors in the human thymus. Generated by immunoSEQ multiplex PCR, the TCRdb table keeps only in-frame clones and is missing some. The sample holds 500,000 to 750,000 clones, approximately 87% seen once. The trim removed 6 bases at V and 3 bases at J, leaving 4 bases unmatched. The CDR3 has 14 amino acids. Germline V gene data show CDR1 as MGHRA and CDR2 as YSYEKL. The same sample was also used in a study of human thymus T cells. That study adds: Each of the donors was a healthy Finnish infant who was undergoing open corrective cardiac surgery for congenital heart defects. Corrective heart surgery yielded resections, and these provided the thymus tissue. Thymic and blood repertoires seemed to favor certain V and J genes.

The sequence was collected from a boy less than two years old with a congenital heart defect. What was sequenced was thymocytes. The rearrangement joins TRBV4-1 to TRBJ2-7, with 11 nucleotides matching TRBD2. The CDR3 is CASRAGTSGYEQYF. DNA for the CDR3: TGCGCCAGCAGGGCCGGGACTAGCGGCTACGAGCAGTACTTC.